These 24 T cell receptor beta chains were all obtained from the same sample, sequenced in a study of identical twins. TCRdb fed the 5' RACE reads into MiXCR, producing one record per CDR3 protein. In the table there are approximately 1.8 million distinct CDR3 sequences, about 32% of which are singletons. Sequencing was performed on cord blood. These receptors originate from a newborn girl in good health.

The sample holds a few counts of this clonotype. The DNA for the CDR3 is TGTGCCAGCAGCCAGGTACCTTACAGGGCCCAGCATTTT. It specifies CASSQVPYRAQHF. This rearrangement joins TRBV14 to TRBJ1-5, with D perhaps matching TRBD1 (6 bases). Germline assignment: CDR1 SGHDN and CDR2 FVKESK. V lost 3 bases and J 11 bases, leaving 14 bases between the germline ends. This CDR3 is 13 amino acids long.

The chain couples TRBV20-1 to TRBJ2-1; TRBD2 matches at 7 bases. Germline V gene lookup returns CDR1 DFQATT and CDR2 SNEGSKA (reference sequence). This CDR3 has 12 residues. The V and J ends lost 6 bases and 12 bases, in that order; junction bases with no gene match: 11. CDR3 in DNA: TGCAGTGCCCTAGGGACGGGAGGACGGCAGTTCTTC. Its protein is CSALGTGGRQFF.

In the case of this clonotype: One end of the junction varies from germline; a read error may be responsible. This sequence joins TRBV7-2 and TRBJ2-7; D possibly corresponds to TRBD2 (5 bases). Germline CDR1 SGHTA, CDR2 FQGNSA. CDR3 length equals 15 residues. CDR3 coding DNA: TGTGCCGTCAGCAAGACTGGCGGCGGGTCCTACGTGCAGTACTTC. Protein product: CAVSKTGGGSYVQYF.

CDR3 protein: CASSIHDGGTDTQYF. The CDR3 nucleotides are TGTGCCAGCAGCATTCACGACGGGGGCACAGATACGCAGTATTTT. The chain combines TRBV9 with TRBJ2-3; possible D gene TRBD2, 5 bases. The CDR3 is 15 residues long. CDR1 and CDR2 from the germline V gene are SGDLS and YYNGEE. V lost 4 bases and J 1 base, leaving 13 bases between the germline ends.

V and J are TRBV6-7 and TRBJ1-5; tentatively, D is TRBD1 (5 bases). TRBV6-7 is annotated as an ORF whose role is uncertain. The CDR3 loop spans 20 amino acids. V lost 2 bases to trimming and J lost 0 bases, with 23 bases between them. The CDR3 protein is CASSYPLPRSGASSNQPQHF. In nucleotides, the CDR3 is TGTGCCAGCAGTTACCCTCTGCCGAGAAGCGGGGCTTCTAGCAATCAGCCCCAGCATTTT.

This clonotype was detected many times. The CDR3 sequence is CASSQDRSLYEQYF. The CDR3 DNA reads TGTGCCAGCAGCCAAGATAGATCACTCTACGAGCAGTACTTC. The V and J genes are TRBV14 and TRBJ2-7; D gene ambiguous. CDR1 is SGHDN and CDR2 is FVKESK in the germline V gene. With 0 bases removed from V and 3 bases from J, the gap between germline ends came to 9 bases. The CDR3 is 14 amino acids.

This clonotype was seen only a few times. The genes are TRBV29-1 and TRBJ2-7; 8 nucleotides line up with TRBD1. Losses at the gene ends were 7 bases for V and 7 bases for J; bases not matched to a gene: 9. This CDR3 contains 12 residues. Germline V gives CDR1 SQVTM, CDR2 ANQGSEA. The CDR3 loop is CSATDRVGEQYF. The CDR3 DNA is TGCAGCGCCACGGACAGGGTGGGGGAGCAGTACTTC.

The rearrangement links TRBV19 to TRBJ2-1; D may be TRBD1 (6 bases). In germline, CDR1 is LNHDA, CDR2 SQIVND (reference sequence). The CDR3 is made up of 11 amino acids. Between the trimmed V and J ends, which lost 9 bases and 3 bases, there was a span of 6 bases. The CDR3 sequence is CARTGYNEQFF. DNA for the CDR3: TGTGCCAGGACAGGCTACAATGAGCAGTTCTTC.

This clonotype was observed many times. V and J are TRBV4-2 and TRBJ2-5; TRBD1 aligns across 7 bases. V was pared by 4 bases and J by 2 bases, with 4 bases of the junction left unmatched. This CDR3 comprises 14 residues. Germline V gene lookup returns CDR1 LGHNA and CDR2 YNFKEQ. The DNA for the CDR3 is TGTGCCAGCAGCCCCGGACAGGTGCAAGAGACCCAGTACTTC. As protein: CASSPGQVQETQYF.

This CDR3 is CSARRTSGYYNEQFF. CDR3 bases: TGCAGTGCTAGAAGGACTAGCGGTTACTACAATGAGCAGTTCTTC. The chain is built from TRBV20-1 and TRBJ2-1; 10 bases agree with TRBD2. The V and J ends lost 2 bases and 3 bases, in that order; junction bases with no gene match: 4. The CDR3 has 15 residues. Per the germline V gene, CDR1 is DFQATT and CDR2 is SNEGSKA (reference sequence).

This clonotype has a handful of counts. V is TRBV9 and J is TRBJ2-3; 15 positions match TRBD2. The germline gives CDR1 SGDLS, CDR2 YYNGEE. Losses at the gene ends were 4 bases for V and 6 bases for J; bases not matched to a gene: 9. This CDR3 region has 17 residues. The CDR3 reads CASSPRTSGGASDTQYF. CDR3 sequence (DNA): TGTGCCAGCAGCCCCCGGACTAGCGGGGGGGCTTCGGATACGCAGTATTTT.

The V gene is TRBV5-5, the J gene TRBJ2-1, with TRBD2 as a possible D gene (5 bases). Trimming left V 0 bases short and J 4 bases short, with 14 bases between. Germline CDR1 and CDR2: SGHKS and YYEKEE (reference sequence). The CDR3 contains 16 residues. The CDR3 region has the DNA TGTGCCAGCAGCTTGGCCTACGGGATGGGTTACAATGAGCAGTTCTTC. It yields the protein CASSLAYGMGYNEQFF.

This chain joins TRBV5-5 and TRBJ1-4; D call uncertain. Germline assignment: CDR1 SGHKS and CDR2 YYEKEE (reference sequence). Trimming took 0 bases from V and 5 from J, leaving 14 bases between them. This CDR3 has 16 amino acids. Written as DNA, the CDR3 is TGTGCCAGCAGCTTGGACGCGGGAATACGGAATGAAAAACTGTTTTTT. Its translation is CASSLDAGIRNEKLFF.

In this sample, this clonotype turned up a few times. The J gene is TRBJ2-5, the V gene TRBV20-1, with TRBD2 matching over 7 bases. V trimming: 5 bases; J trimming: 2 bases; junction bases outside the gene matches: 8. The CDR3 is made up of 14 amino acids. The germline V gene has CDR1 DFQATT and CDR2 SNEGSKA (reference sequence). CDR3 nucleotide sequence: TGCAGTGCTGCTCCTAGCGGATTACAAGAGACCCAGTACTTC. Amino acid sequence: CSAAPSGLQETQYF.

This clonotype was observed a few times. The V call is TRBV20-1, the J call TRBJ2-1; 9 bases align to TRBD2. Per germline, CDR1 DFQATT and CDR2 SNEGSKA (reference sequence). The junction had 13 bases not matched to a gene; V was cut back by 1 base and J by 6 bases. CDR3 length: 17 residues. The CDR3: CSARGGSAGGRINEQFF. The CDR3 nucleotides read TGCAGTGCTAGAGGTGGTAGCGCGGGAGGGCGTATCAATGAGCAGTTCTTC.

V is TRBV20-1 and J is TRBJ2-5; TRBD2 matches 11 bases. There are 15 residues in the CDR3. The trim removed 0 bases at V and 7 bases at J, leaving 7 bases unmatched. Germline V gene sequence: CDR1 DFQATT, CDR2 SNEGSKA (reference sequence). The CDR3 region has the DNA TGCAGTGCTAGAGATCGGGGACTAGCGGCCGTGACCCAGTACTTC. Protein: CSARDRGLAAVTQYF.

The J gene is TRBJ2-3, the V gene TRBV3-1; 14 nucleotides agree with TRBD2. The CDR3 loop spans 18 amino acids. V lost 3 bases to trimming and J lost 0 bases; unmatched junction nucleotides: 5. Germline CDR1 reads LGHDT; CDR2 reads YNNKEL (reference sequence). The CDR3 sequence: CASSQGTSGGPSTDTQYF. The CDR3 nucleotides are TGTGCCAGCAGCCAGGGGACTAGCGGGGGACCTAGCACAGATACGCAGTATTTT.

A note on this clonotype: Being one base from a much bigger clone, this may be a read error. The chain is built from TRBV9 and TRBJ2-3; the D is unclear. Trimming pared 4 bases from V and 1 base from J, leaving 13 bases between. CDR1 and CDR2 (germline): SGDLS, YYNGEE. This CDR3 has 15 amino acids. The CDR3 is CASSMDPFRTDTQYF. The DNA of the CDR3 is TGTGCCAGCAGCATGGACCCGTTTCGCACAGATACGCAGTATTTT.

The chain is built from TRBV4-1 and TRBJ2-3, with 9 bases aligning to TRBD1. J was trimmed by 5 bases and V by 1 base; bases with no gene match: 4. The V gene's germline CDR1 is MGHRA and CDR2 YSYEKL. The CDR3 totals 15 residues. CDR3 DNA: TGCGCCAGCAGCCAAGGGGACAGGGTCAGAGATACGCAGTATTTT. Protein sequence: CASSQGDRVRDTQYF.

As to this clonotype: The junction shows a germline mismatch at one end, possibly a read error. The chain has TRBV3-1 and TRBJ2-1; D unclear. CDR1 is LGHDT and CDR2 is YNNKEL in the germline V gene (reference sequence). The CDR3 totals 14 residues. CDR3: CASAGTLSFSERFF. Here the CDR3 DNA reads TGTGCCAGCGCCGGAACCCTAAGTTTTAGTGAGCGGTTCTTC.

For this clonotype: A read error may account for a junction end that differs from germline. The V and J genes are TRBV25-1 and TRBJ2-1; 9 bases agree with TRBD2. Germline CDR1 and CDR2: MGHDK and SYGVNS. The CDR3 is 18 residues long. The CDR3 sequence: CTSSEGATSGPLLREQFF. CDR3 DNA sequence: TGTACCAGCAGTGAAGGGGCTACTAGCGGGCCCCTACTGCGTGAGCAGTTCTTC.

In the case of this clonotype: A much bigger clone sits one base away, suggesting this may be a read error. The rearrangement uses TRBV12-3 or TRBV12-4 and TRBJ2-5; D remains unclear. The CDR3 consists of 15 residues. The CDR3 DNA reads as TGTGCCAGCAGTTTAGGTCGTAGGACCAAAGAGACCCGGTACTTC. Protein product: CASSLGRRTKETRYF.

The table lists this clonotype with a few counts. This sequence joins TRBV29-1 and TRBJ2-1, with D maybe TRBD2 (6 bases). The CDR3 contains 14 residues. Germline V gives CDR1 SQVTM, CDR2 ANQGSEA. Trimming removed 7 bases at V and 3 bases at J, with 16 bases between. CDR3 sequence: CSAHSGVNYNEQFF. For the CDR3, the DNA is TGCAGCGCCCATTCGGGAGTTAACTACAATGAGCAGTTCTTC.

This clonotype appeared a few times. The chain is built from TRBV9 and TRBJ2-1, with D unclear. The CDR3 covers 16 residues. Looked up from germline, CDR1 is SGDLS and CDR2 is YYNGEE. V lost 0 bases, J lost 4 bases, and 14 bases lay in between. Written as DNA, the CDR3 is TGTGCCAGCAGCGTAGGAGAAACGGCCCCGTACAATGAGCAGTTCTTC. It is translated as CASSVGETAPYNEQFF.